The T cell receptor beta chain described here comes from a study of cytomegalovirus exposure and HLA in healthy donors (dated by TCRdb to 2017 to 2019). In the study overall: An earlier analysis of approximately 640 of the donors reported 250 to 350 Gb of sequence data and around 120 million unique TCR beta sequences from roughly 200 million T cells. All discovery cohort repertoires had been generated on a single sequencing platform. To predict cytomegalovirus infection status, the study combined high-throughput TCR immunosequencing, statistical association of individual TCRs with disease status, and machine learning. To decide whether each TCR beta V gene segment behaved as functional or pseudogenic, an earlier analysis of over 500 of the donors relied on high-throughput TCR beta sequencing. Among the roughly 400 genotyped donors, about 83% belonged to the genetic ancestry cluster associated with self-reported Caucasian donors. The aim of the study was to test whether cataloging public T cell receptors could identify signatures of past pathogen exposure. An early release that covered about 600 HLA-typed donors contained about 300 gigabases of sequencing data and 80 million or so unique TCR sequences. A separate validation cohort of 100 to 150 different subjects was used in addition to the 666-subject first cohort. The study profiled the T cell repertoires of fewer than 850 subjects by immunosequencing and related them to cytomegalovirus serostatus. In the later analysis, no new phenotypic data were used to find candidate immune exposures; instead, reliance was placed on TCR beta sequences and their occurrence across donors. To study patterns of TCR occurrence, a later analysis re-analyzed previously published TCR beta repertoires from just over 650 donors and added high-resolution HLA genotyping. Among roughly 370 genotyped donors of the cohort, an average of approximately 250,000 unique TCR beta nucleotide sequences were sequenced per donor, roughly 18% of them non-productive. A later genetic analysis took genome-wide SNP genotypes for about 55% of the 666 donors and used that subset as a discovery cohort. HLA typing included class I and class II loci at four-digit resolution. The number of donors typed differed by locus, with roughly 629-640 for A, B, C, DRB1 and DQB1, around 500 for DQA1, 600 to 610 for DPA1, and some 440 for DPB1. A few DR-DQ haplotypes were handled as single units for association and clustering because linkage in the cohort was strong. Alongside the repertoire data, information on donor age, sex, ethnicity and CMV serostatus was compiled. The investigation overall reported the following: A later genetic analysis associated a missense DCLRE1C variant with V-gene and J-gene trimming of TCR beta chains, and an independent cohort replicated the association. The authors suggested that the approach could potentially be generalized to other disease states and immunological phenotypes. In a later analysis, 16,951 TCR beta sequences were associated with specific HLA alleles at a false discovery rate of 0.05. Because counts were too low, approximately 18 rarely observed V segments, including chromosome 9 orphons, were excluded from the earlier analysis of roughly 580 of the donors. CMV serostatus was the only immune exposure information available for the cohort. In a later analysis, HLA-associated TCR beta chains showed more clonal expansion and lower generation probabilities than non-associated chains that were equally common. A further reported finding was that TCR beta sequences accurately predicted the HLA-A and HLA-B alleles for most subjects in the first cohort. Most TCR sequences were observed very rarely across donors, whereas some public TCRs were present in many individuals. According to a later genetic analysis, donors in an Asian-associated ancestry cluster had fewer N-insertions in productive TCRs than the roughly 670-donor mean. Assigning TCR associations to individual alleles was difficult when HLA alleles, especially DR and DQ, strongly co-occurred. Sequencing depth was assumed to be roughly uniform across donors in the presence/absence analyses, though that assumption may not hold. The study gave a list of over 150 TCR beta chains associated with cytomegalovirus. Some IMGT-functional V segments, including TRBV6-2 and TRBV6-3, could not be distinguished by the 87-base-pair reads and were therefore excluded. In vitro tests confirmed that a few of the cytomegalovirus-associated TCR beta chains recognize cytomegalovirus antigens. A later analysis reported that several top co-occurrence clusters appeared linked to parvovirus B19, influenza, CMV and Epstein-Barr virus. Correlated functional status among segregating V segments might reflect linkage disequilibrium, but an unknown experimental factor could not be ruled out. The classifier was reported to diagnose cytomegalovirus status with high specificity and sensitivity in both the original cohort and the validation cohort. Broadly in line with IMGT annotations, most TCR beta V segments showed up in productive rearrangements about 87% or about 30% of the time in an earlier analysis of 587 of the donors. According to a later analysis, TCR association rates differed among HLA loci, with DRB1 alleles showing the most associated TCRs and HLA-C alleles showing the fewest. The cohort was sequenced for TCR beta chains only, and without alpha or paired-chain data the features that could be detected were limited. A cluster of highly shared sequence variants was judged likely to represent a technical artifact of the sequencing pipeline. HLA typing was unavailable for some donors at each locus, so association tests used only the typed subset. According to a later analysis, most CMV-associated TCR beta chains appeared to be HLA-restricted, and the HLA associations seemed to be driven largely by CMV exposure.

The cohort was made up of 500 to 850 healthy bone marrow donors. At the time of sampling, all cohort members were nominally healthy, though unrecorded immune exposures were likely present. The donor tested CMV seropositive and was one of the 289 seropositive cohort members. A peripheral blood sample was collected from each donor, and TCR beta sequencing was performed on peripheral blood mononuclear cells. Genomic DNA extraction from the blood cell samples was performed with the Qiagen DNeasy Blood Extraction Kit. Reading the germline V gene gives CDR1 SGHDT and CDR2 YYEEEE. V and J are trimmed by 3 bases and 8 bases, and the gene matches miss 7 bases of the junction. The CDR3 goes from the cysteine to the phenylalanine over 15 residues. Only the CDR3 DNA stays, 45 bases, in frame from base 1. As concerns this clone: Its antigen is still unknown.

Library preparation was by the immunoSEQ multiplex PCR assay. A mixture of 60 forward primers for TCR Vbeta segments and 13 reverse primers for TCR Jbeta segments was used in the multiplex PCR. Amplification of the CDR3 region of rearranged TCR beta genes was performed with a multiplex PCR assay on genomic DNA. On the Illumina HiSeq System, the amplified TCR beta libraries were sequenced as 87-base-pair reads. From the authors' description of their analysis: Across the 700 or so repertoires, a later analysis counted approximately 83 million unique TCR beta chains, roughly 11 million of which were shared by at least two donors. A nearest-neighbor algorithm error-corrected the raw reads and collapsed the reads into unique sequences, merging closely related sequences to remove PCR and sequencing errors. CDR3 sequences were aligned to IMGT reference sequences to assign V, D and J gene segments. Each retained sequence needed at least a six-nucleotide match to both a V gene segment and a J gene segment. A rearrangement counted as productive if the CDR3 had no stop codons and remained in frame with V and J, and every other rearrangement counted as non-productive. CDR3 was defined by IMGT convention, running from the second conserved V-encoded cysteine to the conserved J-encoded phenylalanine. Sequences without an unambiguous match to a single V gene segment were excluded from the earlier analysis of 500 to 700 of the donors. In an earlier analysis of 587 of the donors, V segments were called functional above 56.7% productive rearrangements and were called segregating when the between-donor standard deviation exceeded 5%. A statistical classification framework was built for diagnosing cytomegalovirus status from the catalog of TCR beta chain sequences. In a later analysis, TCR nucleotide sequences were compared against IMGT/GENE-DB human TR gene sequences so that V and J genes could be assigned. The TCRdist pipeline was used in a later analysis to assign CDR3 sequences and most-parsimonious VDJ recombination scenarios. In a later analysis, each TCR beta chain was defined by its CDR3 amino acid sequence together with its V-gene family, and reads lacking a unique V-gene family were excluded. As a way to deal with suspected cross-contamination and a sequencing artifact, a later analysis dropped nearly 600 nucleotide sequences that were highly shared and had low generation probability. A later analysis calculated a clonal expansion index for each public chain from normalized within-repertoire ranks of inferred template counts. Generation probabilities in a later analysis came from a VDJ recombination model fitted to out-of-frame rearrangements, and those results were checked against IGoR. Hypergeometric tests were used in a later analysis to score TCR-TCR, TCR-HLA and TCR-CMV co-occurrence, with a repertoire-size bias correction applied to the TCR pairs. A later analysis estimated false discovery rates by permuting HLA or CMV assignments 20 times. A later analysis grouped co-occurring TCRs with DBSCAN, adding TCRdist sequence similarity when clustering within HLA-allele-positive subsets. Repertoires with fewer than 30,000 or more than 120,000 public chains, plus five repertoires with anomalous nucleotide sharing, were excluded from co-occurrence clustering. In its TCRdb copy, this immuneACCESS table keeps in-frame sequences only and misses some clones. Where compared with another copy, unresolved V genes explain less than half of these, and the others have no known cause. V and J calls and clone size are given by that table; D and trimming were obtained from the DNA. The sample table gives under 95,000 clones. The top ten clones comprise about 4.1% of the sample.

The sequence was collected from a man between 18 and 35 years old in good health and CMV-seropositive. The chain is made from TRBV5-6 and TRBJ1-4, with 10 bases aligning to TRBD1. Input material: PBMCs. The nucleotide sequence reads TGTGCCAGCAGCTCCGACAGGGGGCGAAGAGAAAAACTGTTTTTT. Its protein reads: CASSSDRGRREKLFF.